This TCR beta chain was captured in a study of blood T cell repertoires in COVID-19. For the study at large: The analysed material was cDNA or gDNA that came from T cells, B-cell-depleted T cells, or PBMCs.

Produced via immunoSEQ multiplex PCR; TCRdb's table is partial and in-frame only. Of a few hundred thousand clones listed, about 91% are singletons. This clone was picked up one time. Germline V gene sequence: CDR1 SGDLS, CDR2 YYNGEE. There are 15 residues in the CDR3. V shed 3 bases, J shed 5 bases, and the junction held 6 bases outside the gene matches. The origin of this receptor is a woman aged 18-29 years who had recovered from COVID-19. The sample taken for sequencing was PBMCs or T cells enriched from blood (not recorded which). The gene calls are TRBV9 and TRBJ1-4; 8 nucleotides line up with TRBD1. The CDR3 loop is CASSAAGTGNEKLFF. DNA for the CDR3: TGTGCCAGCAGCGCCGCCGGGACAGGAAATGAAAAACTGTTTTTT.